This entry describes one T cell receptor (beta chain). Trimming cost V 4 bases and J 6 bases, with 13 bases left between them. Germline CDR1 is LNHDA and CDR2 is SQIVND (reference sequence). This CDR3 is built from 14 residues. This entry comes from a study of shared clonotypes between healthy human individuals. Clones were read by immunoSEQ multiplex PCR, and TCRdb kept only the in-frame ones, dropping some. Among 400,000 to 600,000 clones listed, over 75% were seen once. The origin of this receptor is a woman aged 40-49 years in good health. Some clones in this sample may be carry-over from other donors' samples. The rearrangement uses TRBV19 and TRBJ2-1, with D tentatively TRBD2 (6 bases). Sequences were obtained from PBMCs. CDR3 in amino acids: CASSTGTPGNEQFF. As DNA, the CDR3 is TGTGCCAGTAGTACTGGGACTCCTGGCAATGAGCAGTTCTTC.